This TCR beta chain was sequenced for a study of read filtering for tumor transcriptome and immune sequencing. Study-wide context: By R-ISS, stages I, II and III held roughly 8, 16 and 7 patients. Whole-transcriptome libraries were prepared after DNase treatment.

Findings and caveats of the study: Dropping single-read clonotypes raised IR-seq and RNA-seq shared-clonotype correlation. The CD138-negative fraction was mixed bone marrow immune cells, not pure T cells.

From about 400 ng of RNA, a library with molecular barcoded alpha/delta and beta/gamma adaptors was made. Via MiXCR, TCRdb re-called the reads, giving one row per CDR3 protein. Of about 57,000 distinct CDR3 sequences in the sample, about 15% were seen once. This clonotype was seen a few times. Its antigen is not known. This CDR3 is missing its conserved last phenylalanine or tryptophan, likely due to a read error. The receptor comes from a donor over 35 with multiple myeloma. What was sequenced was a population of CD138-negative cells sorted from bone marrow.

The CDR3 spells CASSQGQAIAKNIQYS. The CDR3 coding sequence is TGTGCCAGCAGTCAAGGACAGGCCATCGCCAAAAACATTCAGTACTCC. The J gene is TRBJ2-4, the V gene TRBV12-3 or TRBV12-4, with TRBD1 matching over 7 bases. This CDR3 is 16 amino acids long. J lost 1 base, V lost 5 bases, and 8 bases had no gene match.